The 32 T cell receptor beta chains listed next were all sequenced from one sample in a study of T cell changes during pregnancy in multiple sclerosis. TCRdb keeps only in-frame clones here, not all; method: immunoSEQ multiplex PCR. The repertoire holds over 40,000 clones, with 80% to 90% as singletons. Sequencing used peripheral blood, obtained in the first trimester of pregnancy. All receptors derive from a female donor in good health, enrolled as a control in a pregnancy study.

There are a few counts of this clone. V is TRBV7-2 and J is TRBJ2-2, with D possibly being TRBD1 (6 bases). The ends were cut back, 5 bases at V and 4 bases at J, with 14 bases in the middle. CDR1 and CDR2 (germline): SGHTA, FQGNSA. The CDR3 length is 15 residues. CDR3 sequence: CASSLGQRSTGELFF. The CDR3 DNA reads as TGTGCCAGCAGCCTCGGACAGAGGAGCACCGGGGAGCTGTTTTTT.

The gene calls are TRBV7-3 and TRBJ2-2; unclear D gene. Looked up from germline, CDR1 is SGHTA and CDR2 is FQGTGA. This CDR3 contains 13 residues. Deletions cut 5 bases from V and 1 base from J, with 5 bases between. CDR3 nucleotide sequence: TGTGCCAGCAGCCCCCGGAACACCGGGGAGCTGTTTTTT. Protein: CASSPRNTGELFF.

This clone was observed a handful of times. The chain has TRBV2 and TRBJ1-6, with D maybe TRBD1 (5 bases). V was trimmed by 6 bases and J by 7 bases, leaving 13 bases between them. There are 14 residues in the CDR3. Looked up from germline, CDR1 is SNHLY and CDR2 is FYNNEI. CDR3 residues: CASSRRDGNSPLHF. The CDR3 bases are TGTGCCAGCAGCAGGAGGGACGGGAATTCACCCCTCCACTTT.

The rearrangement joins TRBV7-8 to TRBJ2-1; the match to TRBD2 covers 8 bases. The V and J ends lost 5 bases and 4 bases, in that order; junction bases with no gene match: 16. Germline V gene sequence: CDR1 SGHVS, CDR2 FQNEAQ. CDR3 length: 18 amino acids. This CDR3 reads CASSPPLRLAGIYNEQFF. CDR3 nucleotides: TGTGCCAGCAGCCCCCCGCTCCGGCTAGCGGGCATTTACAATGAGCAGTTCTTC.

The V call is TRBV7-3, the J call TRBJ1-2; 10 positions match TRBD1. Germline trimming cut 5 bases from V and 4 bases from J; bases unmatched to any gene: 4. Germline V gene data show CDR1 as SGHTA and CDR2 as FQGTGA. There are 14 residues in the CDR3. As DNA, the CDR3 is TGTGCCAGCAGCCCGACAGGGGGCCGCTATGGCTACACCTTC. Translating it yields CASSPTGGRYGYTF.

The chain is built from TRBV2 and TRBJ2-1; D might be TRBD2 (5 bases). The CDR3 has 13 amino acids. Trimming removed 0 bases at V and 12 bases at J, with 12 bases between. The germline V gene has CDR1 SNHLY and CDR2 FYNNEI. The CDR3 protein is CASSEARDPAQFF. In DNA, the CDR3 is TGTGCCAGCAGTGAAGCGAGGGATCCCGCGCAGTTCTTC.

The V and J genes are TRBV19 and TRBJ1-2; D is possibly TRBD1 (5 bases). This CDR3 comprises 12 residues. In germline, CDR1 is LNHDA, CDR2 SQIVND (reference sequence). Trimming took off 6 bases at V and 7 bases at J, with 12 bases between the two ends. The CDR3 here is CASRLGDAGYTF. The DNA of the CDR3 is TGTGCCAGTAGATTAGGGGATGCTGGCTACACCTTC.

This rearrangement joins TRBV28 to TRBJ2-7; TRBD2 matches 13 bases. Germline CDR1 MDHEN, CDR2 SYDVKM. After removal of 3 bases from V and 7 bases from J, the junction contained 15 bases not matched to a gene. CDR3 length: 18 amino acids. The CDR3 DNA reads TGTGCCAGCAGTTTCCCCGGGTTACTAGCGGGAGGGCCGGGGGAGCAGTACTTC. It translates to CASSFPGLLAGGPGEQYF.

This clone occurred once. The genes are TRBV4-2 and TRBJ2-3, with TRBD2 identical over 14 bases. Germline loops: CDR1 LGHNA, CDR2 YNFKEQ. V shed 2 bases and J 2 bases; nucleotides not matched to a gene: 12. This CDR3 is built from 20 residues. CDR3 region: CASSQSRLAGGRRDTDTQYF. CDR3 DNA sequence: TGTGCCAGCAGCCAATCCAGACTAGCGGGGGGGCGACGGGACACAGATACGCAGTATTTT.

This clone showed up just a few times. J is TRBJ1-1 and V is TRBV5-6; TRBD1 matches at 9 bases. The CDR3 has 14 residues. Looked up from germline, CDR1 is SGHDT and CDR2 is YYEEEE. J gave up 1 base and V 4 bases, and 2 bases lay outside the gene matches. CDR3 in DNA: TGTGCCAGCAGCCTGGACAGGGGGAACACTGAAGCTTTCTTT. Translation: CASSLDRGNTEAFF.

The V and J genes are TRBV10-3 and TRBJ2-3, with 12 positions matching TRBD2. The V gene end was trimmed by 4 bases and the J gene end by 5 bases; junction bases not matched to a gene: 4. Germline CDR1 is ENHRY and CDR2 is SYGVKD. The length of the CDR3 is 15 residues. The DNA of the CDR3 is TGTGCCATCAGTGGACTAGCGGGGGATAAAGATACGCAGTATTTT. It is translated as CAISGLAGDKDTQYF.

This clone has more than one count but fewer than ten. The chain has TRBV19 and TRBJ2-1, with 9 nucleotides matching TRBD2. This CDR3 comprises 16 residues. Germline V CDR1 and CDR2: LNHDA, SQIVND (reference sequence). V lost 6 bases and J lost 6; bases outside the gene matches: 12. DNA for the CDR3: TGTGCCAGTAGACCCTCCATAGCGGGAGTAGGCAATGAGCAGTTCTTC. It codes for CASRPSIAGVGNEQFF.

This clone was detected a few times. The sample contains more than one DNA sequence encoding this CDR3. This chain joins TRBV6-4 and TRBJ2-1; no firm D call. The CDR3 loop spans 15 amino acids. Germline CDR1 is MRHNA and CDR2 is SNTAGT. The V gene lost 1 base and the J gene lost 0 bases, with 7 bases spanning the gap. CDR3 amino acids: CASSDLAGSYNEQFF. The DNA of the CDR3 is TGTGCCAGCAGTGACTTGGCAGGCTCCTACAATGAGCAGTTCTTC.

The chain has TRBV5-4 and TRBJ1-6; D remains ambiguous. Germline V lookup: CDR1 SGHNT, CDR2 YYREEE (reference sequence). The germline V and J ends were trimmed by 4 bases and 6 bases, with 11 bases remaining between them. The CDR3 totals 14 residues. CDR3: CASSEVQANSPLHF. The CDR3 DNA is TGTGCCAGCAGCGAAGTCCAGGCTAATTCACCCCTCCACTTT.

The gene calls are TRBV7-3 and TRBJ2-1, with 7 bases that match TRBD2. The CDR3 totals 16 residues. The V gene's germline CDR1 is SGHTA and CDR2 FQGTGA. J gave up 8 bases and V 0 bases, and 10 bases lay outside the gene matches. The CDR3, as DNA: TGTGCCAGCAGCTTAACGTTGTGGGAGGGTAGCGATGAGCAGTTCTTC. Protein product: CASSLTLWEGSDEQFF.

This chain links TRBV5-6 with TRBJ2-3; TRBD2 agrees at 8 bases. The length of the CDR3 is 14 residues. The ends lost 7 bases at V and 5 bases at J; junction bases unmatched: 9. Germline V gives CDR1 SGHDT, CDR2 YYEEEE. The DNA for the CDR3 is TGTGCCAGCCGGTGGGTCCGGGAGGGAGATACGCAGTATTTT. Protein: CASRWVREGDTQYF. Full variable domain (rest looked up from reference TRBV5-6 and TRBJ2-3): DAGVTQSPTHLIKTRGQQVTLRCSPKSGHDTVSWYQQALGQGPQFIFQYYEEEERQRGNFPDRFSGHQFPNYSSELNVNALLLGDSALYLCASRWVREGDTQYFGPGTRLTVL.

The chain uses TRBV28 and TRBJ2-7; unclear D gene. The germline gives CDR1 MDHEN, CDR2 SYDVKM. Trimming shortened V by 3 bases and J by 2 bases, and 11 bases separated the two germline ends. There are 14 residues in the CDR3. The CDR3, as DNA: TGTGCCAGCAGTTTTACTCTGAAACCCTACGAGCAGTACTTC. Its translation: CASSFTLKPYEQYF.

This sequence joins TRBV6-4 and TRBJ2-2, with D unresolved. Trimming removed 4 bases at V and 0 bases at J, with 6 bases between. CDR3 length: 14 amino acids. Per the germline V gene, CDR1 is MRHNA and CDR2 is SNTAGT. The CDR3, as DNA: TGTGCCAGCAGTGGGCTGGCGAACACCGGGGAGCTGTTTTTT. Translated: CASSGLANTGELFF.

In the case of this clone: The junction shows a germline mismatch at one end, possibly a read error. Other nucleotide sequences in the sample specify the same CDR3. This chain connects TRBV18 to TRBJ1-6; D is perhaps TRBD1 (6 bases). Looked up from germline, CDR1 is KGHSH and CDR2 is LQKENI. This CDR3 is built from 14 residues. DNA of the CDR3: TGTGCCAGCTCGCCACGGCAGGGGCATTCACCCCTCCACTTT. Translation: CASSPRQGHSPLHF.

The chain joins TRBV19 to TRBJ1-1; TRBD1 matches 10 bases. Germline V lookup: CDR1 LNHDA, CDR2 SQIVND (reference sequence). The CDR3 is 14 residues long. J gave up 1 base and V 4 bases, and 0 bases lay outside the gene matches. CDR3 sequence (DNA): TGTGCCAGTAGTAGGACAGGGGGGAACACTGAAGCTTTCTTT. This sequence encodes CASSRTGGNTEAFF. The full variable domain, with the rest looked up from reference TRBV19 and TRBJ1-1, is DGGITQSPKYLFRKEGQNVTLSCEQNLNHDAMYWYRQDPGQGLRLIYYSQIVNDFQKGDIAEGYSVSREKKESFPLTVTSAQKNPTAFYLCASSRTGGNTEAFFGQGTRLTVV.

This chain uses TRBV19 with TRBJ2-1, with D possibly being TRBD2 (6 bases). This CDR3 has 18 amino acids. Germline values: CDR1 LNHDA, CDR2 SQIVND (reference sequence). V was trimmed by 3 bases and J by 4 bases, leaving 22 bases between them. The CDR3 bases are TGTGCCAGTAGTATTTGGGCTGGGGGAGCGGGTGATTACAATGAGCAGTTCTTC. It translates to CASSIWAGGAGDYNEQFF.

CDR3 region: CASSIDLRQGLLSTDTQYF. CDR3 DNA sequence: TGTGCCAGTAGTATAGATCTTAGACAGGGGTTGTTGAGCACAGATACGCAGTATTTT. The genes are TRBV19 and TRBJ2-3, with 8 positions matching TRBD1. This CDR3 has 19 amino acids. Germline V gene data show CDR1 as LNHDA and CDR2 as SQIVND (reference sequence). The J segment lost 0 bases and the V segment lost 0 bases, leaving 11 bases of the junction unmatched. The whole variable domain, remainder taken from reference TRBV19 and TRBJ2-3, is DGGITQSPKYLFRKEGQNVTLSCEQNLNHDAMYWYRQDPGQGLRLIYYSQIVNDFQKGDIAEGYSVSREKKESFPLTVTSAQKNPTAFYLCASSIDLRQGLLSTDTQYFGPGTRLTVL.

The chain carries TRBV4-1 and TRBJ2-5, with unresolved D. V was shortened by 0 bases and J by 1 base, with 9 bases between the two germline ends. This CDR3 has 15 amino acids. Germline V gene lookup returns CDR1 MGHRA and CDR2 YSYEKL. The CDR3 bases are TGCGCCAGCAGCCAAGATGGCACCACCCAAGAGACCCAGTACTTC. Translation: CASSQDGTTQETQYF.

The rearrangement links TRBV29-1 to TRBJ2-7; D perhaps matches TRBD2 (6 bases). Germline V lookup: CDR1 SQVTM, CDR2 ANQGSEA. Trimming took off 7 bases at V and 5 bases at J, with 12 bases between the two ends. The CDR3 loop spans 11 amino acids. This CDR3 reads CSALTSNEQYF. CDR3 sequence (DNA): TGCAGCGCCCTAACTAGCAACGAGCAGTACTTC.

This chain links TRBV28 with TRBJ2-5; 8 bases are a match to TRBD2. The germline V gene encodes CDR1 MDHEN and CDR2 SYDVKM. The CDR3 contains 13 residues. J lost 4 bases, V lost 6 bases, and 4 bases had no gene match. CDR3 loop: CASSSGGVETQYF. CDR3 nucleotides: TGTGCCAGCAGCTCCGGGGGGGTAGAGACCCAGTACTTC.

The V and J genes are TRBV5-1 and TRBJ2-2; D ambiguous. The germline gives CDR1 SGHRS, CDR2 YFSETQ. V was cut by 1 base and J by 2 bases, with 9 bases left in between. The CDR3 runs 15 residues. The CDR3 here is CASSLRTANTGELFF. In DNA, the CDR3 is TGCGCCAGCAGCTTGAGAACAGCCAACACCGGGGAGCTGTTTTTT.

The V call is TRBV5-1, the J call TRBJ1-2; possible D gene TRBD1, 5 bases. In germline, CDR1 is SGHRS, CDR2 YFSETQ. The CDR3 has 13 residues. V was pared by 3 bases and J by 4 bases, with 10 bases between. The CDR3 spells CASSSTELYGYTF. DNA for the CDR3: TGCGCCAGCAGCTCGACAGAGCTCTATGGCTACACCTTC. Combining the CDR3 with reference TRBV5-1 and TRBJ1-2 gives the whole variable domain KAGVTQTPRYLIKTRGQQVTLSCSPISGHRSVSWYQQTPGQGLQFLFEYFSETQRNKGNFPGRFSGRQFSNSRSEMNVSTLELGDSALYLCASSSTELYGYTFGSGTRLTVV.

The rearrangement joins TRBV5-1 to TRBJ2-2, with 10 positions matching TRBD2. Germline V gene lookup returns CDR1 SGHRS and CDR2 YFSETQ. V was pared by 0 bases and J by 5 bases, with 7 bases of the junction left unmatched. The CDR3 is 17 amino acids. CDR3 DNA: TGCGCCAGCAGCTTGGTCTCTAGCGGGAGTACAACCGGGGAGCTGTTTTTT. Amino acids: CASSLVSSGSTTGELFF.

J is TRBJ2-2 and V is TRBV2; 8 nucleotides align to TRBD1. Germline loops: CDR1 SNHLY, CDR2 FYNNEI. CDR3 length: 15 residues. Germline trimming cut 6 bases from V and 3 bases from J; bases unmatched to any gene: 6. The CDR3 protein is CASRIGQGHTGELFF. CDR3 in DNA: TGTGCCAGCAGGATAGGACAGGGCCACACCGGGGAGCTGTTTTTT.

This chain joins TRBV2 and TRBJ2-3; 10 bases are a match to TRBD2. V lost 8 bases and J lost 11; bases outside the gene matches: 16. This CDR3 has 15 residues. Germline V gene lookup returns CDR1 SNHLY and CDR2 FYNNEI. The CDR3 protein is CASVRGAGGSGVQYF. Here the CDR3 DNA reads TGTGCCAGCGTCCGAGGAGCGGGAGGGTCCGGGGTGCAGTATTTT.

The chain has TRBV9 and TRBJ2-3; no clear D. The V gene lost 5 bases and the J gene lost 0 bases, with 7 bases spanning the gap. CDR1 is SGDLS and CDR2 is YYNGEE in the germline V gene. This CDR3 is built from 13 residues. The CDR3 is CASSGLSTDTQYF. The DNA of the CDR3 is TGTGCCAGCAGTGGGCTTAGCACAGATACGCAGTATTTT.

V usage is TRBV10-3 and J usage is TRBJ1-1, with 8 bases that match TRBD1. The V and J ends lost 2 bases and 2 bases, in that order; junction bases with no gene match: 10. This CDR3 region has 17 residues. Germline V CDR1 and CDR2: ENHRY, SYGVKD. The chain's CDR3 is CAISEARPGTGNTEAFF. CDR3 in DNA: TGTGCCATCAGTGAGGCGCGCCCCGGGACAGGTAACACTGAAGCTTTCTTT.